This T cell receptor beta chain was sequenced for a study of cytomegalovirus exposure and HLA in healthy donors. Findings of the study overall: The authors enumerated roughly 160 TCR beta chains as linked to cytomegalovirus.

The CDR3 sequence is 14 residues long. Deletions cut 4 bases from V and 2 bases from J, with 13 bases between. Germline V gene sequence: CDR1 SGHDT, CDR2 YYEEEE. In this sample, this clone turned up once. Its specificity is not known. In the PCR, 60 Vbeta and 13 Jbeta primers were used. The data were produced by immunoSEQ multiplex PCR, yet TCRdb's version contains in-frame clones alone and is incomplete. The sample lists 140,000 to 150,000 clones, approximately 80% seen once, with roughly 4.8% in the top ten. V gene TRBV5-6 combines with J gene TRBJ2-7; D call uncertain. The sample comprised PBMCs. This receptor was identified in a man aged 35 to 55 in good health and CMV-seronegative. The CDR3 loop is CASSAGWFTYEQYF. The DNA of the CDR3 is TGTGCCAGCAGCGCCGGGTGGTTTACCTACGAGCAGTACTTC.